Described below is a single T cell receptor (beta chain) sequence and its context. The sample comes from a study of molecular identifiers for immune sequencing clone quantification. CDR1 is MNHNY, CDR2 SVGAGI, per germline (reference sequence). V dropped 6 bases and J dropped 0; count of bases not matched to a gene: 9. The CDR3 is 18 residues long. Each CDR3 protein gets one entry after TCRdb re-called the PCR reads with MiXCR. The sample has about 97,000 distinct CDR3 sequences; about a third are singletons. The chain has TRBV6-6 and TRBJ2-1; 12 bases line up with TRBD2. Sequencing was performed on naive CD8+ T cells from blood, with Jurkat cell RNA spiked in. The subset is: FACS-sorted CD8+CD4-CCR7+CD45RA+ naive T cells. This TCR was sampled from a human donor in good health. Some libraries in this study had Jurkat cell RNA spiked in. The DNA for the CDR3 is TGTGCCAGCAGGCCTGGACTAGCGGGAAAGAGCTCCTACAATGAGCAGTTCTTC. Translating gives CASRPGLAGKSSYNEQFF.